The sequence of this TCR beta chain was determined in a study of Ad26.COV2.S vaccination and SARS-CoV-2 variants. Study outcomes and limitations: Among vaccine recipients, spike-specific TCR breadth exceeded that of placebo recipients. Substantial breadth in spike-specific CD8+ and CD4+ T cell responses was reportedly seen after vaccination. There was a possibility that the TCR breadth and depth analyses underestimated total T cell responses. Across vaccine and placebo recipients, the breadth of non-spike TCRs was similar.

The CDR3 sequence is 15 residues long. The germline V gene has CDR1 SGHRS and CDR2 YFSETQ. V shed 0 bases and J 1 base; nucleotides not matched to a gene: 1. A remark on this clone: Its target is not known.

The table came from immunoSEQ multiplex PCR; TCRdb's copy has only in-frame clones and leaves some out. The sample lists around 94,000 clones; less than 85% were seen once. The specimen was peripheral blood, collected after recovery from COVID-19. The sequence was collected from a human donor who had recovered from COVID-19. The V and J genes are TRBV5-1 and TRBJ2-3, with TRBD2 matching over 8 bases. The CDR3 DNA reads TGCGCCAGCAGCTTGGCGGGGGGGGGCACAGATACGCAGTATTTT. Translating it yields CASSLAGGGTDTQYF.